This T cell receptor (beta chain) was sequenced for a study of cytomegalovirus exposure and HLA in healthy donors. General study results and limits: Presence/absence comparisons presumed near-even sequencing depth among donors. In a later analysis, parvovirus B19, influenza, CMV and Epstein-Barr virus appeared linked to several top co-occurrence clusters.

The PCR had 60 Vbeta and 13 Jbeta primers. Sequenced by immunoSEQ multiplex PCR; TCRdb stores in-frame clones only, minus some. The sample lists about 89,000 clones; over 60% were seen once. This clone has only one observation. Its antigen remains unidentified. Deletions cut 2 bases from V and 0 bases from J, with 11 bases between. CDR1 is MDHEN and CDR2 is SYDVKM in the germline V gene. The CDR3 has 16 residues. What was sequenced was PBMCs. This chain uses TRBV28 with TRBJ1-5; the D gene is possibly TRBD1 (6 bases). This sequence originates from a man aged 25 to 40 in good health and CMV-seronegative. The CDR3 sequence: CASSLGQHNSNQPQHF. CDR3 bases: TGTGCCAGCAGTTTAGGACAGCATAATAGCAATCAGCCCCAGCATTTT.